This record looks at one T cell receptor beta chain sequence and its context. This CDR3 has 11 residues. The V end was cut by 5 bases, the J end by 10 bases, with 11 bases between. Germline-derived CDR1 and CDR2 are SGHTA and FQGNSA. TCRdb used MiXCR to reprocess the RT-PCR reads, holding one entry per CDR3 protein. The sample has roughly 40,000 distinct CDR3 sequences, more than 30% seen once. This sample was taken from a study of patients and donors after allogeneic stem cell transplantation. The sample taken for sequencing was blood, either unsorted or a sorted T cell fraction (not recorded which). This rearrangement joins TRBV7-2 to TRBJ1-1; perhaps TRBD1 as D (6 bases). This TCR was recovered from a human donor who was either an allogeneic HSCT recipient or a stem cell or donor lymphocyte infusion donor (not recorded which). It is not recorded whose cells these are; they may come from a transplant donor. This chain's CDR3 is CASSRGQRAFF. CDR3 nucleotides: TGTGCCAGCAGCCGTGGACAGCGAGCTTTCTTT.